This T cell receptor beta chain comes out of a study of cytotoxic CD8 clonotypes in ibrutinib-treated CLL. Trimming shortened V by 4 bases and J by 3 bases, and 13 bases separated the two germline ends. CDR1 KGHSH and CDR2 LQKENI come from the germline V gene. The CDR3 runs 15 residues. Generated by immunoSEQ multiplex PCR, the TCRdb table keeps only in-frame clones and is missing some. Of tens of thousands of clones listed, roughly 80% are singletons. V is TRBV18 and J is TRBJ2-1, with TRBD2 as a possible D gene (6 bases). The sequence was collected from a human donor with chronic lymphocytic leukemia. The sequencing used PBMCs, collected before ibrutinib treatment. CDR3 nucleotides: TGTGCCAGCTCACGGGCGGGAAATTTCTACAATGAGCAGTTCTTC. This translates into CASSRAGNFYNEQFF. Full variable domain (missing parts from reference TRBV18 and TRBJ2-1): NAGVMQNPRHLVRRRGQEARLRCSPMKGHSHVYWYRQLPEEGLKFMVYLQKENIIDESGMPKERFSAEFPKEGPSILRIQQVVRGDSAAYFCASSRAGNFYNEQFFGPGTRLTVL.